This T cell receptor (beta chain) was observed in a study of cytomegalovirus exposure and HLA in healthy donors. Study results and caveats: Later on, an analysis showed TCR association rates differing by HLA locus, with DRB1 the most and HLA-C the fewest. As was reported, the HLA-A and HLA-B alleles of most subjects were accurately predicted from TCR beta sequences. Most TCR beta V segments were productive about 87% or about 30% of the time in an earlier analysis. The classifier, whose performance was assessed in both the original and validation cohorts, reportedly diagnosed cytomegalovirus status with high specificity and sensitivity.

The CDR3 spans 15 residues. Germline lookup yields CDR1 SEHNR and CDR2 FQNEAQ (reference sequence). Trimming took 5 bases from V and 4 from J, leaving 15 bases between them. PCR was performed using 60 Vbeta and 13 Jbeta primers. The repertoire was sequenced with immunoSEQ multiplex PCR; TCRdb's copy has only in-frame clones and lacks some. The sample has 150,000 to 200,000 clones, approximately 80% seen once; the top ten hold about 9.6%. As regards this clone: The antigen is undetermined.

V is TRBV7-9 and J is TRBJ1-5, with TRBD1 as a possible D gene (5 bases). The sequence came from a man younger than 35 in good health and CMV-seropositive. Sequencing was done on a sample of PBMCs. The CDR3 coding sequence is TGTGCCAGCAGCCCACAAAACGGGGGGAATCAGCCCCAGCATTTT. Translating gives CASSPQNGGNQPQHF.